This passage covers 2 T cell receptor beta chains from one sample sequenced in a study of PD-L1 blockade in urothelial cancer. Using immunoSEQ multiplex PCR, the repertoire was profiled, and TCRdb retains in-frame clones only, with some absent. The sample lists 35,000 to 50,000 clones, roughly 77% occurring once. The material was PBMCs, obtained around atezolizumab (anti-PD-L1) treatment. The receptor set was obtained from a man between 65 and 80 years old with urothelial cancer.

The CDR3 is CASSEGASGSYEQYF. CDR3 nucleotide sequence: TGTGCCAGCAGTGAAGGTGCTAGCGGGAGCTACGAGCAGTACTTC. The chain couples TRBV6-1 to TRBJ2-7; TRBD2 matches 10 bases. V was pared by 1 base and J by 3 bases, with 3 bases of the junction left unmatched. This CDR3 comprises 15 residues. Germline V gene data show CDR1 as MNHNS and CDR2 as SASEGT.

This chain uses TRBV11-2 with TRBJ2-1, with 10 nucleotides matching TRBD2. After removal of 2 bases from V and 7 bases from J, the junction contained 8 bases not matched to a gene. Germline CDR1 SGHAT, CDR2 FQNNGV. The CDR3 loop spans 16 amino acids. CDR3 protein: CASSLKAGGLENEQFF. The CDR3 coding sequence is TGTGCCAGCAGCTTAAAAGCGGGGGGGCTGGAAAATGAGCAGTTCTTC.